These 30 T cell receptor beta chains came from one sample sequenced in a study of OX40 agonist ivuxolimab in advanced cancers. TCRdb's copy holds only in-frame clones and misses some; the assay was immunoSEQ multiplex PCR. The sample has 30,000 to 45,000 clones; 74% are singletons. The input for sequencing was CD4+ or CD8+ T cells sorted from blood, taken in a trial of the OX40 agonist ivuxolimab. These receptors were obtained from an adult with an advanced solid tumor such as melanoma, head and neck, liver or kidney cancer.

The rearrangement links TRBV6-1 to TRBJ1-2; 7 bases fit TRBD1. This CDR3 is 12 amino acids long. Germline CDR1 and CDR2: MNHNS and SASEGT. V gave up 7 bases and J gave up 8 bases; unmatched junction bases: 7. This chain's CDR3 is CASTVDREGYTF. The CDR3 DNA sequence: TGTGCCAGCACCGTAGACAGGGAAGGCTACACCTTC.

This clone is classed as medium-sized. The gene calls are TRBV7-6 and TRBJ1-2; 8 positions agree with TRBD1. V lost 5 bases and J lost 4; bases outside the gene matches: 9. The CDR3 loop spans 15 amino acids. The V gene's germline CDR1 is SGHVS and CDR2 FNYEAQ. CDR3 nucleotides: TGTGCCAGCAGCCTATCTCCGGGACAGGTCTATGGCTACACCTTC. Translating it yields CASSLSPGQVYGYTF.

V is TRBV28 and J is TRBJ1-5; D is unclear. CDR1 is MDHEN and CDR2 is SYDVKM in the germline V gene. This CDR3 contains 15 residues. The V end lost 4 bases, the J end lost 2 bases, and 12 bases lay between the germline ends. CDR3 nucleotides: TGTGCCAGCAGTTCCTTAAGGGCAGGCAATCAGCCCCAGCATTTT. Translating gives CASSSLRAGNQPQHF. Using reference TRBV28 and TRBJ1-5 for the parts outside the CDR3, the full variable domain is DVKVTQSSRYLVKRTGEKVFLECVQDMDHENMFWYRQDPGLGLRLIYFSYDVKMKEKGDIPEGYSVSREKKERFSLILESASTNQTSMYLCASSSLRAGNQPQHFGDGTRLSIL.

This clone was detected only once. The CDR3 DNA reads TGTGCCAGCCGGGGGGGCTCGGAAGATACGCAGTATTTT. This gives the protein CASRGGSEDTQYF. J is TRBJ2-3 and V is TRBV7-2; TRBD2 aligns across 8 bases. This CDR3 region has 13 residues. CDR1 is SGHTA and CDR2 is FQGNSA in the germline V gene. J lost 5 bases, V lost 8 bases, and 6 bases had no gene match. Full variable domain (missing parts from reference TRBV7-2 and TRBJ2-3): GAGVSQSPSNKVTEKGKDVELRCDPISGHTALYWYRQSLGQGLEFLIYFQGNSAPDKSGLPSDRFSAERTGGSVSTLTIQRTQQEDSAVYLCASRGGSEDTQYFGPGTRLTVL.

CDR3 in DNA: TGTGCCAGCAGCCCACGGGACCGAATAAACTATGGCTACACCTTC. It is translated as CASSPRDRINYGYTF. The chain carries TRBV11-2 and TRBJ1-2, with a possible D match to TRBD1 (5 bases). The V end was cut by 5 bases, the J end by 2 bases, with 15 bases between. Looked up from germline, CDR1 is SGHAT and CDR2 is FQNNGV. This CDR3 has 15 amino acids. Full variable domain (remainder filled in from reference TRBV11-2 and TRBJ1-2): EAGVAQSPRYKIIEKRQSVAFWCNPISGHATLYWYQQILGQGPKLLIQFQNNGVVDDSQLPKDRFSAERLKGVDSTLKIQPAKLEDSAVYLCASSPRDRINYGYTFGSGTRLTVV.

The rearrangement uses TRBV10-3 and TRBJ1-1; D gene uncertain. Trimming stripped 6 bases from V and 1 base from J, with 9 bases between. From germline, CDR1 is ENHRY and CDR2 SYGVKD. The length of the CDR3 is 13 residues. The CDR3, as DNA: TGTGCCATCAGCCGCACATGGAACACTGAAGCTTTCTTT. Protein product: CAISRTWNTEAFF.

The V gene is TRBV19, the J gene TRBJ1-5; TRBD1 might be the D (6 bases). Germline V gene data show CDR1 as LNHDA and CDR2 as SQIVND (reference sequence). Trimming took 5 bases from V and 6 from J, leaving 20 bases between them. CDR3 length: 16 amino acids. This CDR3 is CASSPKTGGSGQPQHF. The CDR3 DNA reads TGTGCCAGTAGTCCAAAGACAGGCGGTTCTGGTCAGCCCCAGCATTTT.

The CDR3 loop reads CASSTLMGTDEQYV. In DNA, the CDR3 is TGTGCCAGCAGCACCTTAATGGGGACAGACGAGCAGTACGTC. This chain links TRBV5-6 with TRBJ2-7; 7 nucleotides align to TRBD1. This CDR3 is 14 amino acids long. The V and J ends lost 4 bases and 5 bases, in that order; junction bases with no gene match: 9. Germline CDR1 is SGHDT and CDR2 is YYEEEE.

In DNA form, the CDR3 reads TGTGCCAGCAGGGAGACAGGGCTGGACGAGCAGTACGTC. This translates into CASRETGLDEQYV. The chain joins TRBV2 to TRBJ2-7, with 7 bases matching TRBD1. The J segment lost 5 bases and the V segment lost 6 bases, leaving 7 bases of the junction unmatched. The CDR3 is 13 residues long. The germline gives CDR1 SNHLY, CDR2 FYNNEI.

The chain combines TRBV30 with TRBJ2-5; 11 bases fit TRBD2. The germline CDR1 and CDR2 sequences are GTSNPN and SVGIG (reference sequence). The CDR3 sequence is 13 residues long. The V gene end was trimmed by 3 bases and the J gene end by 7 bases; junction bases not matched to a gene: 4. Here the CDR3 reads CAWRTSGVGTQYF. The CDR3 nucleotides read TGTGCCTGGAGGACTAGCGGGGTGGGGACCCAGTACTTC.

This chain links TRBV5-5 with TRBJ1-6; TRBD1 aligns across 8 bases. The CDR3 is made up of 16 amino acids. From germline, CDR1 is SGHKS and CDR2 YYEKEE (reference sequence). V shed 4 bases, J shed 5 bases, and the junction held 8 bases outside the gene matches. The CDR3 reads CASSVRGQANNSPLHF. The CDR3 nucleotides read TGTGCCAGCAGCGTCCGGGGACAGGCAAATAATTCACCCCTCCACTTT.

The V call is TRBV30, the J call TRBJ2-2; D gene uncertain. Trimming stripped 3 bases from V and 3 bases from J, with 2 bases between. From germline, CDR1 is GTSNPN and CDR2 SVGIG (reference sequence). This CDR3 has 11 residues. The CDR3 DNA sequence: TGTGCCTGGAGGGACACCGGGGAGCTGTTTTTT. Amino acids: CAWRDTGELFF.

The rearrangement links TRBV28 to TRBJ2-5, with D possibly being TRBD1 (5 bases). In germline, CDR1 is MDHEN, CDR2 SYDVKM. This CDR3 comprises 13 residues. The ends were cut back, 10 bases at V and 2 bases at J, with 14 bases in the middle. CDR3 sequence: CATNPQGQETQYF. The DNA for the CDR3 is TGTGCCACCAATCCCCAGGGACAAGAGACCCAGTACTTC.

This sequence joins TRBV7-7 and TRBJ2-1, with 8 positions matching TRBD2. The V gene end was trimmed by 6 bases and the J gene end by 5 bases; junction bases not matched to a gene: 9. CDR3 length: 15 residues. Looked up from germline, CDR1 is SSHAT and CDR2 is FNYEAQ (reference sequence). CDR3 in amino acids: CASSPGLAPNNEQFF. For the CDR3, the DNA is TGTGCCAGCAGTCCAGGACTAGCCCCCAACAATGAGCAGTTCTTC.

This CDR3 is CASSHLLPDRDSPLHF. The DNA for the CDR3 is TGCGCCAGCAGTCACCTCCTCCCGGACAGGGATTCACCCCTCCACTTT. This chain links TRBV23-1 with TRBJ1-6; 8 positions match TRBD1. TRBV23-1 is designated an ORF whose function remains uncertain. The V gene end was trimmed by 3 bases and the J gene end by 8 bases; junction bases not matched to a gene: 9. This CDR3 region has 16 residues.

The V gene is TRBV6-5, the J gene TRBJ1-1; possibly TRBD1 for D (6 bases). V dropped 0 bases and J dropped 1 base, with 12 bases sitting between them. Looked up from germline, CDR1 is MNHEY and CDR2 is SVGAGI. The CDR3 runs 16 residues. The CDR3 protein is CASSYSSGQRNTEAFF. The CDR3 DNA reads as TGTGCCAGCAGTTACTCCTCGGGACAACGGAACACTGAAGCTTTCTTT.

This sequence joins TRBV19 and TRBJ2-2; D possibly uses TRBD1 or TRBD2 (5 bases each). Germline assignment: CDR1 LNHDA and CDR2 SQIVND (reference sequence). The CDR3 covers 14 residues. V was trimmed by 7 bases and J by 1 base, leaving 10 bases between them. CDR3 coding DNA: TGTGCCAGTACCAGGGACGGGAACACCGGGGAGCTGTTTTTT. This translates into CASTRDGNTGELFF. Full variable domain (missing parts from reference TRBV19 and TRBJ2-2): DGGITQSPKYLFRKEGQNVTLSCEQNLNHDAMYWYRQDPGQGLRLIYYSQIVNDFQKGDIAEGYSVSREKKESFPLTVTSAQKNPTAFYLCASTRDGNTGELFFGEGSRLTVL.

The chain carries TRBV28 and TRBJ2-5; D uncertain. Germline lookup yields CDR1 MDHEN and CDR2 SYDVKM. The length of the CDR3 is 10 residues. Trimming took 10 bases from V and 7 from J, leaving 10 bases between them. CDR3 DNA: TGTGCCACTTCTAGGGTGACCCAGTACTTC. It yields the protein CATSRVTQYF.

CDR3 in amino acids: CASSHPDREPDQPQHF. In nucleotides, the CDR3 is TGCGCCAGCAGTCATCCGGACAGGGAGCCCGATCAGCCCCAGCATTTT. The chain uses TRBV23-1 and TRBJ1-5, with 8 positions matching TRBD1. TRBV23-1 is annotated as an ORF whose role is uncertain. This CDR3 comprises 16 residues. The trim removed 3 bases at V and 5 bases at J, leaving 9 bases unmatched.

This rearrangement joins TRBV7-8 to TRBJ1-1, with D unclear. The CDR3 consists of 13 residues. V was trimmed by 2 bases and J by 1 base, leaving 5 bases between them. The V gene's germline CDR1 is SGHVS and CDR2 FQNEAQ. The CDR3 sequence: CASSLRPNTEAFF. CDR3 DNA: TGTGCCAGCAGCTTACGCCCGAACACTGAAGCTTTCTTT.

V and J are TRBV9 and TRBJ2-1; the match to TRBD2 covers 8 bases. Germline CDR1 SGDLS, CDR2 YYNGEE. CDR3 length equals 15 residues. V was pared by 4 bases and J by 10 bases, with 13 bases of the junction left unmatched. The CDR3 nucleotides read TGTGCCAGCAGCCCCACCACGGGGGGGTTTAGGGAGCAGTTCTTC. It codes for CASSPTTGGFREQFF.

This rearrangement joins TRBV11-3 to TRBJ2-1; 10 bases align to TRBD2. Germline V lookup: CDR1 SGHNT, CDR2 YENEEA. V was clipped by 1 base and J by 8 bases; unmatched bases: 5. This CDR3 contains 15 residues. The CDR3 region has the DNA TGTGCCAGCAGCTTAGGGCTAGCGGGGGACTATGAGCAGTTCTTC. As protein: CASSLGLAGDYEQFF.

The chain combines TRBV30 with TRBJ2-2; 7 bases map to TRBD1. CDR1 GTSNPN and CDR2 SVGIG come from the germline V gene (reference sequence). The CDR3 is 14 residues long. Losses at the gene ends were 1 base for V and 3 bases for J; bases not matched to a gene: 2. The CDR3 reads CAWSGDRYTGELFF. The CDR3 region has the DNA TGTGCCTGGAGTGGGGACAGATACACCGGGGAGCTGTTTTTT.

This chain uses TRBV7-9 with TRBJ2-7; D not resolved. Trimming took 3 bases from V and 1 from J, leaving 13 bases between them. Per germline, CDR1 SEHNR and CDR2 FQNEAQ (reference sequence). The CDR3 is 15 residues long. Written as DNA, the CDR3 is TGTGCCAGCAGCTTTAGGACGGGTAGGTCCTACGAGCAGTACTTC. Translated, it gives CASSFRTGRSYEQYF.

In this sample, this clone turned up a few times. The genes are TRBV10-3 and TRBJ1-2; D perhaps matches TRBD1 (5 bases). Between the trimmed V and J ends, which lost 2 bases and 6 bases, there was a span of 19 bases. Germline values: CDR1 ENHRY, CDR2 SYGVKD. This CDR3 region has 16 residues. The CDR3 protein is CAISETAGRQAHGYTF. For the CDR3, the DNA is TGTGCCATCAGTGAGACGGCAGGGCGGCAGGCCCATGGCTACACCTTC.

CDR3 in DNA: TGTGCCAGCAGTGAAAGAAACAGTGCCAAACCCGACCTCTATGGCTACACCTTC. It codes for CASSERNSAKPDLYGYTF. The chain links TRBV2 to TRBJ1-2; D uncertain. Germline assignment: CDR1 SNHLY and CDR2 FYNNEI. The CDR3 covers 18 residues. Trimming pared 2 bases from V and 4 bases from J, leaving 23 bases between.

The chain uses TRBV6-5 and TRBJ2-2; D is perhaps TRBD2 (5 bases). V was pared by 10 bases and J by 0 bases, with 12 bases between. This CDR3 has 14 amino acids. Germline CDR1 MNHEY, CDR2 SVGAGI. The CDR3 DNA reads TGTGCCACCGGGGATCCCTCGAACACCGGGGAGCTGTTTTTT. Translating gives CATGDPSNTGELFF.

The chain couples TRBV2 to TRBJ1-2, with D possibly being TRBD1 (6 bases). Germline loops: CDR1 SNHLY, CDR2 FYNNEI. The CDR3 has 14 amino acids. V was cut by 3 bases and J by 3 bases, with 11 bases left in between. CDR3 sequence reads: CASSDGQGYYGYTF. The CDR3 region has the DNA TGTGCCAGCAGTGATGGGCAGGGGTACTATGGCTACACCTTC.

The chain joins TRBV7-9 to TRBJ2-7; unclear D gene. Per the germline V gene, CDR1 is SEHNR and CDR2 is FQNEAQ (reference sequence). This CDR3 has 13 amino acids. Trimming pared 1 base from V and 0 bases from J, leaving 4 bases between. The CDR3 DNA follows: TGTGCCAGCAGCTTAGACACCTCCTACGAGCAGTACTTC. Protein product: CASSLDTSYEQYF.

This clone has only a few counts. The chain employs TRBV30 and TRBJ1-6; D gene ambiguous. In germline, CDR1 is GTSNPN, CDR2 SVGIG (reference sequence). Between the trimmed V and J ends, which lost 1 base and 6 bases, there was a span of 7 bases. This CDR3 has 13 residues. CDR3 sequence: CAWSEGINSPLHF. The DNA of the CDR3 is TGTGCCTGGAGTGAAGGGATTAATTCACCCCTCCACTTT.